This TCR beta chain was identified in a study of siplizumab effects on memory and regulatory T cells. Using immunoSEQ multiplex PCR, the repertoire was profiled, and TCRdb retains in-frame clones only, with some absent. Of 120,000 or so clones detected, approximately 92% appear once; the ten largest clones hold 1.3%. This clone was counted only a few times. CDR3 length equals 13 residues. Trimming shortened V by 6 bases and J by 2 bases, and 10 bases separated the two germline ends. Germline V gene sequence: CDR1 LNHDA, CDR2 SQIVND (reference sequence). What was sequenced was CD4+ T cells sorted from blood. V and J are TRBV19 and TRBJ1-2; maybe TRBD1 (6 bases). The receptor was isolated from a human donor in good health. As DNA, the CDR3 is TGTGCCAGTAGGACCGACAGGAACTATGGCTACACCTTC. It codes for CASRTDRNYGYTF.